One and the same sample provided the 15 T cell receptor beta chains below, sequenced in a study of metastatic and nonmetastatic thyroid tumors. MiXCR re-clonotyped the PCR reads for TCRdb. The sample contains tens of thousands of clones, approximately 12% of which appear only once. None of the patients had undergone any treatment ahead of thyroid surgery. The specimen sequenced was blood. These receptor sequences come from a female donor with papillary thyroid cancer or a benign thyroid nodule (not recorded which). Some clones in this sample may be carry-over from other donors' samples.

In its sample, this clone was seen a few times. This clone may be a read error of a much larger clone one base away. The chain is built from TRBV29-1 and TRBJ1-2; D is ambiguous. Per the germline V gene, CDR1 is SQVTM and CDR2 is ANQGSEA. This CDR3 spans 9 amino acids. The V gene lost 4 bases and the J gene lost 9 bases, with 6 bases spanning the gap. In DNA, the CDR3 is TGCAGCGTTGGTTTGTGCTACACCTTC. Translation gives CSVGLCYTF. Supplemented by reference TRBV29-1 and TRBJ1-2, the full variable domain reads SAVISQKPSRDICQRGTSLTIQCQVDSQVTMMFWYRQQPGQSLTLIATANQGSEATYESGFVIDKFPISRPNLTFSTLTVSNMSPEDSSIYLCSVGLCYTFGSGTRLTVV.

This clone was observed at least ten times. The J gene is TRBJ1-1, the V gene TRBV7-2, with TRBD1 identical over 9 bases. The CDR3 runs to 13 residues. V shed 6 bases and J 7 bases; nucleotides not matched to a gene: 6. The V gene's germline CDR1 is SGHTA and CDR2 FQGNSA. CDR3 residues: CASRTGGYGEAFF. CDR3 DNA: TGTGCCAGCAGGACAGGGGGGTACGGTGAAGCTTTCTTT.

This clone was seen a handful of times. This may be a read error, as it is one base from a much larger clone. The chain recombines TRBV10-3 with TRBJ2-3; D remains ambiguous. This CDR3 spans 14 amino acids. Germline V gene lookup returns CDR1 ENHRY and CDR2 SYGVKD. V lost 10 bases, J lost 0 bases, and 14 bases lay in between. Here the CDR3 DNA reads TGTGCCACCATGAGTTCTGAGAGCACAGATACGCAGTATTTT. Protein product: CATMSSESTDTQYF.

This clone was seen many times. Other nucleotide sequences from this sample produce the same CDR3. The gene calls are TRBV5-6 and TRBJ1-2; 7 bases fit TRBD1. This CDR3 contains 13 residues. Germline values: CDR1 SGHDT, CDR2 YYEEEE. V dropped 4 bases and J dropped 4; count of bases not matched to a gene: 4. In DNA, the CDR3 is TGTGCCAGCAGCGTGGACAGGAGCTATGGCTACACCTTC. This encodes CASSVDRSYGYTF.

The chain links TRBV6-2 or TRBV6-3 to TRBJ2-2, with 16 bases that match TRBD2. The CDR3 contains 20 residues. CDR1 MNHEY and CDR2 SVGEGT come from the germline V gene. The V gene end was trimmed by 5 bases and the J gene end by 4 bases; junction bases not matched to a gene: 13. CDR3 nucleotides: TGTGCCAGCAGTCTCCGCCCGGGACTAGCGGGAGGGCGCGTCACCGGGGAGCTGTTTTTT. This translates into CASSLRPGLAGGRVTGELFF.

Regarding this clone: Other DNA sequences from this sample encode an identical CDR3 as well. This sequence joins TRBV20-1 and TRBJ2-5; the match to TRBD1 covers 10 bases. Trimming removed 6 bases from V and 5 bases from J; junction bases left unmatched: 9. The CDR3 is 14 amino acids. Germline V lookup: CDR1 DFQATT, CDR2 SNEGSKA (reference sequence). CDR3 loop: CSATPGQGGETQYF. CDR3 nucleotide sequence: TGCAGTGCCACTCCTGGACAGGGGGGGGAGACCCAGTACTTC.

This clone has ten or more counts. CDR3 in DNA: TGTGCCAGCAGTGAAATCGGTCAGCTCAATCAGCCCCAGCATTTT. Its translation is CASSEIGQLNQPQHF. The J gene is TRBJ1-5, the V gene TRBV2; unclear D gene. The CDR3 extends over 15 amino acids. The ends were cut back, 2 bases at V and 3 bases at J, with 11 bases in the middle. Germline CDR1 SNHLY, CDR2 FYNNEI.

This clone turned up a few times. A read error may explain this, as a much larger clone is one base away. The DNA of the CDR3 is TGTGCCAGCAGCCTCGAGACAGGGGCGGGAGCGGGAGAGTACAATGAGCAGTTCTTC. Translated: CASSLETGAGAGEYNEQFF. This chain uses TRBV3-1 with TRBJ2-1; D could derive from TRBD1 or TRBD2 (8 bases each). The CDR3 consists of 19 residues. CDR1 is LGHDT, CDR2 YNNKEL, per germline (reference sequence). The V end was cut by 4 bases, the J end by 4 bases, with 26 bases between.

This clone was observed at least ten times. The DNA of the CDR3 is TGTGCCAGCAGCTTAGTGGCGGCCTTTTACGAGCAGTACTTC. Encoded protein: CASSLVAAFYEQYF. V and J are TRBV7-9 and TRBJ2-7; D is ambiguous. The germline V and J ends were trimmed by 1 base and 4 bases, with 11 bases remaining between them. The CDR3 consists of 14 residues. Germline values: CDR1 SEHNR, CDR2 FQNEAQ (reference sequence). The variable domain in full, completed from reference TRBV7-9 and TRBJ2-7, reads DTGVSQNPRHKITKRGQNVTFRCDPISEHNRLYWYRQTLGQGPEFLTYFQNEAQLEKSRLLSDRFSAERPKGSFSTLEIQRTEQGDSAMYLCASSLVAAFYEQYFGPGTRLTVT.

This clone was seen at least ten times. The genes are TRBV3-1 and TRBJ2-7; D is unclear. V was pared by 4 bases and J by 6 bases, with 13 bases between. Germline V gene data show CDR1 as LGHDT and CDR2 as YNNKEL (reference sequence). This CDR3 region has 13 residues. The CDR3 bases are TGTGCCAGCAGCCCTGATGTTTTTGCCGAGCAGTACTTC. It translates to CASSPDVFAEQYF.

At least ten counts were recorded for this clone. The chain is built from TRBV3-1 and TRBJ1-4; 9 nucleotides line up with TRBD1. The CDR3 is made up of 16 amino acids. Germline CDR1 is LGHDT and CDR2 is YNNKEL (reference sequence). V trimming: 3 bases; J trimming: 7 bases; junction bases outside the gene matches: 9. CDR3 amino acids: CASSQRPGQGREKLFF. The DNA of the CDR3 is TGTGCCAGCAGCCAGAGACCGGGACAGGGACGTGAAAAACTGTTTTTT.

This clone was observed many times. This rearrangement joins TRBV19 to TRBJ1-6, with TRBD1 matching over 9 bases. The length of the CDR3 is 16 residues. Germline V gene sequence: CDR1 LNHDA, CDR2 SQIVND (reference sequence). The J segment lost 10 bases and the V segment lost 5 bases, leaving 12 bases of the junction unmatched. This CDR3 reads CASSVTSGTGTSPLHF. CDR3 nucleotide sequence: TGTGCCAGTAGTGTTACGTCCGGGACAGGGACGTCACCCCTCCACTTT. Full variable domain (missing parts from reference TRBV19 and TRBJ1-6): DGGITQSPKYLFRKEGQNVTLSCEQNLNHDAMYWYRQDPGQGLRLIYYSQIVNDFQKGDIAEGYSVSREKKESFPLTVTSAQKNPTAFYLCASSVTSGTGTSPLHFGNGTRLTVT.

This clone has at least ten counts. The chain has TRBV19 and TRBJ2-1; the D gene is possibly TRBD1 (7 bases). V gave up 4 bases and J gave up 7 bases, with 17 bases separating them. The germline CDR1 and CDR2 sequences are LNHDA and SQIVND (reference sequence). CDR3 length: 15 residues. In DNA form, the CDR3 reads TGTGCCAGTAGTAGGATTAAGACAGGGAGGAATGAGCAGTTCTTC. Its protein product is CASSRIKTGRNEQFF.

Turning to this clone: The conserved phenylalanine or tryptophan normally closing the CDR3 is absent here, so this likely arose from a read error. This chain uses TRBV6-6 with TRBJ2-3; a possible D gene is TRBD2 (6 bases). Trimming left V 2 bases short and J 2 bases short, with 11 bases between. The CDR3 covers 15 residues. The V gene's germline CDR1 is MNHNY and CDR2 SVGAGI (reference sequence). CDR3 region: CASSYRDSSTDTQYL. The CDR3 region has the DNA TGTGCCAGCAGTTACCGGGACTCTTCCACAGATACGCAGTATCTT.

This clone has only a few counts. The rearrangement uses TRBV6-1 and TRBJ1-5; 11 bases are shared with TRBD1. Germline CDR1 is MNHNS and CDR2 is SASEGT. Trimming removed 2 bases from V and 1 base from J; junction bases left unmatched: 7. The CDR3 has 18 amino acids. In DNA form, the CDR3 reads TGTGCCAGCAGTGAACCGGGACAGGGGGTAGGAAGCAATCAGCCCCAGCATTTT. This codes for CASSEPGQGVGSNQPQHF.